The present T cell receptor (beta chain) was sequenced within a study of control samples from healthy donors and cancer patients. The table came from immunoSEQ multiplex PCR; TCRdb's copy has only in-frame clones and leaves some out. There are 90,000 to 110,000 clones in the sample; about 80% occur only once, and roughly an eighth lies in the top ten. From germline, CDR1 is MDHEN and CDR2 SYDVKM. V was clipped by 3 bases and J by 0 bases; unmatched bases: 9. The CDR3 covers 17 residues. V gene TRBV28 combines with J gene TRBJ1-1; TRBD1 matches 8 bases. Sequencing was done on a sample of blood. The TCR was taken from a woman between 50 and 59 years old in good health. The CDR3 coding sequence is TGTGCCAGCAGTTTTCCCCTGGGACAGGTATTGAACACTGAAGCTTTCTTT. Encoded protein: CASSFPLGQVLNTEAFF.